These 6 T cell receptor beta chains were sequenced from one sample in a study of T cells in Graves' hyperthyroidism and ophthalmopathy. Amplified TCR beta CDR3 regions came from RNA transcripts. RT-PCR in the first round (using the HTBI primer set) targeted the TCR CDR3. TCRdb passed the multiplex PCR reads through MiXCR, listing each CDR3 protein once. This sample has about 420,000 distinct CDR3 sequences; 15% to 18% occur once, and the top ten carry about 7.7%. Sequenced: blood. These receptors were taken from a woman in her late teens or twenties with Graves' hyperthyroidism.

This clonotype was observed many times. This chain joins TRBV12-3 or TRBV12-4 and TRBJ2-3, with 14 bases aligning to TRBD2. CDR3 length equals 18 residues. V lost 5 bases to trimming and J lost 0 bases; unmatched junction nucleotides: 7. CDR3 DNA sequence: TGTGCCAGCAGTCTGGGACTAGCGGGAGATTTTAGCACAGATACGCAGTATTTT. Translated, it gives CASSLGLAGDFSTDTQYF.

This clonotype has only a few counts. The chain recombines TRBV14 with TRBJ1-2; TRBD1 might be the D (6 bases). The CDR3 runs to 15 residues. Deletions cut 2 bases from V and 6 bases from J, with 16 bases between. Germline CDR1 reads SGHDN; CDR2 reads FVKESK. CDR3 nucleotides: TGTGCCAGCAGCCAATGGGTCGCGGGGGGCGATGGCTACACCTTC. This encodes CASSQWVAGGDGYTF.

This clonotype was seen a few times. The gene calls are TRBV6-1 and TRBJ1-3, with D maybe TRBD1 (5 bases). Germline lookup yields CDR1 MNHNS and CDR2 SASEGT. V was shortened by 5 bases and J by 0 bases, with 23 bases between the two germline ends. The CDR3 consists of 19 residues. CDR3 DNA sequence: TGTGCCAGCAGTCGACAACCCGGGGGGAACTCCCTCTCTGGAAACACCATATATTTT. As protein: CASSRQPGGNSLSGNTIYF.

The chain recombines TRBV7-3 with TRBJ2-3; a possible D gene is TRBD2 (6 bases). The germline V and J ends were trimmed by 2 bases and 4 bases, with 7 bases remaining between them. The CDR3 has 13 residues. Germline V gene lookup returns CDR1 SGHTA and CDR2 FQGTGA. The CDR3 DNA is TGTGCCAGCAGCTTACGGGACTCAGATACGCAGTATTTT. This encodes CASSLRDSDTQYF.

The table lists this clonotype with many counts. This chain links TRBV2 with TRBJ2-3; possibly TRBD2 for D (6 bases). Between the trimmed V and J ends, which lost 7 bases and 2 bases, there was a span of 13 bases. Germline V lookup: CDR1 SNHLY, CDR2 FYNNEI. The CDR3 loop spans 14 amino acids. Here the CDR3 DNA reads TGTGCCAGCAAGAGCGGGCCAGACACAGATACGCAGTATTTT. It translates to CASKSGPDTDTQYF.

This clonotype showed up many times. This chain joins TRBV28 and TRBJ2-1; 14 positions agree with TRBD2. The junction had 13 bases not matched to a gene; V was cut back by 4 bases and J by 5 bases. Per the germline V gene, CDR1 is MDHEN and CDR2 is SYDVKM. The CDR3 loop spans 19 amino acids. CDR3 sequence reads: CASSSLAGLAGVEDNEQFF. Here the CDR3 DNA reads TGTGCCAGCAGTTCCCTCGCGGGACTAGCGGGGGTGGAGGACAATGAGCAGTTCTTC.